This T cell receptor beta chain was found in a study of blood T cells in healthy people across ages. Study results and caveats: Diversity of TCR beta per million T cells declined in a roughly linear way with age.

Primers used in a second PCR of roughly 6 to 11 cycles were a sample-barcoded 5' primer and a J-beta primer mix. MiXCR, run by TCRdb on the 5' RACE reads, gives a single entry per CDR3 protein. The table records about 830,000 distinct CDR3 sequences, around 68% of them present only once. This CDR3 has 13 amino acids. Per the germline V gene, CDR1 is MDHEN and CDR2 is SYDVKM. Trimming took 5 bases from V and 4 from J, leaving 11 bases between them. A note on this clonotype: Its antigen is still unknown.

Specimen: blood. This TCR derives from a man aged 25 to 45 in good health. The rearrangement uses TRBV28 and TRBJ1-2; the D is unclear. The chain's CDR3 is CASSARASYGYTF. The CDR3, as DNA: TGTGCCAGCAGTGCCCGGGCCTCCTATGGCTACACCTTC.